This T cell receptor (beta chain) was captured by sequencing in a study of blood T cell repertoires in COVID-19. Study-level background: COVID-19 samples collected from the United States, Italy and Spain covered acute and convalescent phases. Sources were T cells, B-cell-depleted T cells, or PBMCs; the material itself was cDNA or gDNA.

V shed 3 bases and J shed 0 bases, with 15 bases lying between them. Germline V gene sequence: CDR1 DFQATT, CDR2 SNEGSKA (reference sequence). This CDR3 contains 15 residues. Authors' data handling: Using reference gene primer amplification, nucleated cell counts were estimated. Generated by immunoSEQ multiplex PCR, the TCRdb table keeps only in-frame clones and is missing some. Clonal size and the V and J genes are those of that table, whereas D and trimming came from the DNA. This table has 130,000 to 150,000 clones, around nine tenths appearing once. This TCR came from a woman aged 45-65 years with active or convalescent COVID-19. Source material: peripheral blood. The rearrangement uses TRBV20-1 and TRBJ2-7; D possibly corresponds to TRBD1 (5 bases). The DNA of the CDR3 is TGCAGTGCTAGTGGGCAGGGCGGTTTCTCCTACGAGCAGTACTTC. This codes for CSASGQGGFSYEQYF.